Sequencing of this TCR beta chain was carried out in a study of T cell responses to AZD1222 COVID-19 vaccine. The overall study: Second doses that came at about 4 or about 12 weeks were put together.

Method: immunoSEQ multiplex PCR; TCRdb's copy keeps in-frame clones and lacks some. The sample lists some 110,000 clones; around 87% were seen once. CDR1 is SEHNR and CDR2 is FQNEAQ in the germline V gene (reference sequence). Trimming left V 0 bases short and J 6 bases short, with 12 bases between. The CDR3 covers 15 residues. Study-wide results and caveats: No repertoire was sampled before or during the peak T cell response, only after it.

About this clone itself: Its target is not known.

The V and J genes are TRBV7-9 and TRBJ2-1; D unresolved. The sequence was collected from an adult in good health. The sample in question was peripheral blood, obtained on day 0 of AZD1222 vaccination. This CDR3 is CASSLAGIPANEQFF. Here the CDR3 DNA reads TGTGCCAGCAGCTTAGCCGGAATTCCCGCCAATGAGCAGTTCTTC.